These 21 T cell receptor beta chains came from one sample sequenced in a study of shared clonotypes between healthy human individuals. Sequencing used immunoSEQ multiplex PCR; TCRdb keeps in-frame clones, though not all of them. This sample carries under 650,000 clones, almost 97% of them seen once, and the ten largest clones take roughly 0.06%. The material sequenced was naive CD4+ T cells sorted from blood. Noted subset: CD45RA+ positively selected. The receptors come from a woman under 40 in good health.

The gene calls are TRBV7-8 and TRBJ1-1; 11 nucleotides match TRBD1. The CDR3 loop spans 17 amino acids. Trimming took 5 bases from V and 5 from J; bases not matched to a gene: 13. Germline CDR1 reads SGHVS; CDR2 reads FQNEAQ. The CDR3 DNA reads TGTGCCAGCAGCCGCGTTCCGGGACAGGGGGTCGGGACTGAAGCTTTCTTT. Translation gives CASSRVPGQGVGTEAFF. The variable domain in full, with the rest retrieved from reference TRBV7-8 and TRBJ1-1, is GAGVSQSPRYKVAKRGQDVALRCDPISGHVSLFWYQQALGQGPEFLTYFQNEAQLDKSGLPSDRFFAERPEGSVSTLKIQRTQQEDSAVYLCASSRVPGQGVGTEAFFGQGTRLTVV.

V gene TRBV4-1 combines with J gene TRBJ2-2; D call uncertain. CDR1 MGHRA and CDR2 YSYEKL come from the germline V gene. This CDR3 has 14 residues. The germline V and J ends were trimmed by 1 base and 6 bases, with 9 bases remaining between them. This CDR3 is CASSQVNWAGELFF. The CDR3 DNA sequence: TGCGCCAGCAGCCAAGTGAATTGGGCCGGGGAGCTGTTTTTT.

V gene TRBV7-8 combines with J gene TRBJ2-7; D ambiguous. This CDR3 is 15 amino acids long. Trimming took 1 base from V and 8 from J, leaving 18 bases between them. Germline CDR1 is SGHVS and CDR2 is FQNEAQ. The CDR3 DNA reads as TGTGCCAGCAGCTTAGTTCTCGGGCAGACCGAAAAGCAGTACTTC. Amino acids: CASSLVLGQTEKQYF.

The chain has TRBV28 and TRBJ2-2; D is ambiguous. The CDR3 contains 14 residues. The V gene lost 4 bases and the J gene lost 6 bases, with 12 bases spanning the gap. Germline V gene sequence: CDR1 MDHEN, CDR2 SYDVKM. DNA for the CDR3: TGTGCCAGCAGTTCCGTGAAGGGCTCCGGGGAGCTGTTTTTT. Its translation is CASSSVKGSGELFF.

Here the CDR3 DNA reads TGTGCCAGCAGCTTTGGACAGCTGGCTGGCTACACCTTC. It encodes CASSFGQLAGYTF. This chain links TRBV5-5 with TRBJ1-2; D is perhaps TRBD1 (6 bases). The CDR3 runs to 13 residues. Germline V lookup: CDR1 SGHKS, CDR2 YYEKEE (reference sequence). V was trimmed by 2 bases and J by 7 bases, leaving 12 bases between them.

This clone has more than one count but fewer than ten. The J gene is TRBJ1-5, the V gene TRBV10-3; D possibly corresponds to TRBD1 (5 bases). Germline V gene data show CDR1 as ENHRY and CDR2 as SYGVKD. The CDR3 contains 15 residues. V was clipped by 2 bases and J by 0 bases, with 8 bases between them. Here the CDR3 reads CAISETGDSNQPQHF. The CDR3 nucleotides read TGTGCCATCAGTGAGACAGGAGATAGCAATCAGCCCCAGCATTTT.

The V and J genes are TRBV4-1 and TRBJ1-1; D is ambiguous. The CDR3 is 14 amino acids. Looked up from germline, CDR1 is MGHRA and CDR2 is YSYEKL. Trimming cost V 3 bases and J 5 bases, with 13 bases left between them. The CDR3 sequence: CASSQGHSMTEAFF. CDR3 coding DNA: TGCGCCAGCAGCCAGGGTCACTCGATGACTGAAGCTTTCTTT.

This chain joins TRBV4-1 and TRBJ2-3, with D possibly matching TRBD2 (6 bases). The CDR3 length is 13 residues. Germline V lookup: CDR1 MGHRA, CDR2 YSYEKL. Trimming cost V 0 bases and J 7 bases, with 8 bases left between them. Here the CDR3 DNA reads TGCGCCAGCAGCCAAGATGGCGGGAATACGCAGTATTTT. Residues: CASSQDGGNTQYF.

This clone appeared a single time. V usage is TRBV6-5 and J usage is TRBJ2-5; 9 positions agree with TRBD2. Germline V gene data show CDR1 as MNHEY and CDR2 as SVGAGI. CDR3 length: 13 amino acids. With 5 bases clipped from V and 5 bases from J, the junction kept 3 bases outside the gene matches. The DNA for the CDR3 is TGTGCCAGCAGTCCCCTAGCGGGGGAGACCCAGTACTTC. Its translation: CASSPLAGETQYF.

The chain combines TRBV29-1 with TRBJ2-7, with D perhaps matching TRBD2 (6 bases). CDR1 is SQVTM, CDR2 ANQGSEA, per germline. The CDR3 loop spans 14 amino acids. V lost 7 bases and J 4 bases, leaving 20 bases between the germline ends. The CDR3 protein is CSAQGVGSPYEQYF. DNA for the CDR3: TGCAGCGCCCAAGGGGTCGGGAGCCCTTACGAGCAGTACTTC.

The CDR3 DNA reads as TGCAGCGTTGAATATAGCGGGAGGGAAGGAAATACGCAGTATTTT. This codes for CSVEYSGREGNTQYF. The rearrangement joins TRBV29-1 to TRBJ2-3; 11 positions match TRBD2. V was pared by 2 bases and J by 7 bases, with 8 bases of the junction left unmatched. The CDR3 length is 15 residues. Germline V gene sequence: CDR1 SQVTM, CDR2 ANQGSEA.

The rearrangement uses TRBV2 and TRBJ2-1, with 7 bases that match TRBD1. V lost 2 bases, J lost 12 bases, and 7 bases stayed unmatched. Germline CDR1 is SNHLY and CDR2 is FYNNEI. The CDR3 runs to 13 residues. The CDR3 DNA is TGTGCCAGCAGTGAACAAGGGGGCTCTCGGCAGTTCTTC. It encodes CASSEQGGSRQFF.

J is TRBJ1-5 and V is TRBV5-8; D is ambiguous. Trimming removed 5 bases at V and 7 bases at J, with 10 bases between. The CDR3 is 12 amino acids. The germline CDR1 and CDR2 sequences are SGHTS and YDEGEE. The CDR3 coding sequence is TGTGCCAGCAGTCCCACACTCCAGCCCCAGCATTTT. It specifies CASSPTLQPQHF.

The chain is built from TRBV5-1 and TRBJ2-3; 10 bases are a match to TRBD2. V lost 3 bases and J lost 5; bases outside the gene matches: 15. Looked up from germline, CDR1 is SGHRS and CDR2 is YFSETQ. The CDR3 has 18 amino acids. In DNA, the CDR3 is TGCGCCAGCAGCTCAGAAAGCGGGAGGGCGAGGATAGTAGATACGCAGTATTTT. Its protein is CASSSESGRARIVDTQYF.

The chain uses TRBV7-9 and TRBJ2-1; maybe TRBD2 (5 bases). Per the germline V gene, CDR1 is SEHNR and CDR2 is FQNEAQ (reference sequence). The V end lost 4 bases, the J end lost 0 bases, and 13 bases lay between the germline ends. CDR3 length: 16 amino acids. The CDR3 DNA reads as TGTGCCAGCAGCTCCCCCCGGGGAATCTCCTACAATGAGCAGTTCTTC. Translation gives CASSSPRGISYNEQFF.

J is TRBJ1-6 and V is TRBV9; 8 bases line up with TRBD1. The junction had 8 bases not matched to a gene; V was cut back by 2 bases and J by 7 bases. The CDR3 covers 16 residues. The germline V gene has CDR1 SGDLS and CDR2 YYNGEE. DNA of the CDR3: TGTGCCAGCAGCGTGGAACCGGGACAGGTCAATTCACCCCTCCACTTT. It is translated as CASSVEPGQVNSPLHF.

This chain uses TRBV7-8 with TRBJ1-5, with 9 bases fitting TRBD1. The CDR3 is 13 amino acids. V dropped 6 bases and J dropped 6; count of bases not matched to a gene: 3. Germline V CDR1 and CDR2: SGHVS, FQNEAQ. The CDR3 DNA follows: TGTGCCAGCAGGCAGACAGGGGGTCAGCCCCAGCATTTT. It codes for CASRQTGGQPQHF.

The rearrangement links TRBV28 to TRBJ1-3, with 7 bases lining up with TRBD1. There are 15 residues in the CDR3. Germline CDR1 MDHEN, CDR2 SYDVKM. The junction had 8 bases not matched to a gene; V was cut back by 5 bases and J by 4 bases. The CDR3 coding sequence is TGTGCCAGCAGTACCCCAGACAGGGTCGGAAACACCATATATTTT. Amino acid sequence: CASSTPDRVGNTIYF.

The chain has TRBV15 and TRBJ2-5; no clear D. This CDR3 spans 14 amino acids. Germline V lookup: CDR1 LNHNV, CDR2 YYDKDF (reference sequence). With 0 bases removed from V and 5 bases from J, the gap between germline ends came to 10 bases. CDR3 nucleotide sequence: TGTGCCACCAGCAGAGATCGGGTGGGGGAGACCCAGTACTTC. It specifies CATSRDRVGETQYF.

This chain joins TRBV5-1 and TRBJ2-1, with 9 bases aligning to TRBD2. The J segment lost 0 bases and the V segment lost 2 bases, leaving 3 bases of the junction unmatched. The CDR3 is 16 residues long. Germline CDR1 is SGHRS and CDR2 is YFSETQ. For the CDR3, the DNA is TGCGCCAGCAGCTTAATAGCGGGGGCCTCCTACAATGAGCAGTTCTTC. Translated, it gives CASSLIAGASYNEQFF. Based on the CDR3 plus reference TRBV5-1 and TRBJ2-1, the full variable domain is KAGVTQTPRYLIKTRGQQVTLSCSPISGHRSVSWYQQTPGQGLQFLFEYFSETQRNKGNFPGRFSGRQFSNSRSEMNVSTLELGDSALYLCASSLIAGASYNEQFFGPGTRLTVL.

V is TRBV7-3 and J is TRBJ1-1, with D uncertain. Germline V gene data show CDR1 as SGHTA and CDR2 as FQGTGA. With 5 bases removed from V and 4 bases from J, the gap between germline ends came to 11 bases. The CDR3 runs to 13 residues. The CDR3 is CASSLQEGTEAFF. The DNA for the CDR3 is TGTGCCAGCAGCCTACAAGAAGGCACTGAAGCTTTCTTT.